These 23 T cell receptor beta chains originate from one sample sequenced in a study of blood T cell repertoires in COVID-19. The method was immunoSEQ multiplex PCR; TCRdb's version includes in-frame clones alone and lacks a portion of them. The table lists 150,000 to 200,000 clones, roughly 77% of them singletons. Sequenced input: peripheral blood. These receptors all come from a woman aged 80 or over with COVID-19, enrolled during active disease.

This chain joins TRBV7-2 and TRBJ2-1, with TRBD2 as a possible D gene (7 bases). The CDR3 spans 14 residues. The V end lost 5 bases, the J end lost 2 bases, and 10 bases lay between the germline ends. Germline V gene data show CDR1 as SGHTA and CDR2 as FQGNSA. CDR3 residues: CASSQGRAYNEQFF. CDR3 in DNA: TGTGCCAGCAGCCAGGGGAGGGCCTACAATGAGCAGTTCTTC.

The rearrangement joins TRBV6-5 to TRBJ2-7; tentatively, D is TRBD2 (5 bases). Germline V gene sequence: CDR1 MNHEY, CDR2 SVGAGI. Trimming took off 2 bases at V and 0 bases at J, with 8 bases between the two ends. The CDR3 is 14 amino acids. The CDR3 DNA reads TGTGCCAGCAGTTACGGTACTAGCTCCTACGAGCAGTACTTC. It specifies CASSYGTSSYEQYF.

This sequence joins TRBV27 and TRBJ2-7; 9 nucleotides agree with TRBD2. J was trimmed by 2 bases and V by 5 bases; bases with no gene match: 10. Germline V CDR1 and CDR2: MNHEY, SMNVEV (reference sequence). This CDR3 is built from 16 residues. The CDR3 loop is CASSPRVAGATYEQYF. The CDR3 nucleotides read TGTGCCAGCAGTCCCCGGGTAGCGGGAGCCACCTACGAGCAGTACTTC.

The rearrangement uses TRBV19 and TRBJ2-6; D unclear. The CDR3 contains 15 residues. V gave up 2 bases and J gave up 2 bases, with 7 bases separating them. The germline V gene has CDR1 LNHDA and CDR2 SQIVND (reference sequence). CDR3 coding DNA: TGTGCCAGTAGTATATCCCATGCTGGGGCCAACGTCCTGACTTTC. The encoded protein is CASSISHAGANVLTF.

This chain links TRBV19 with TRBJ2-1; tentatively, D is TRBD1 (5 bases). Trimming removed 6 bases at V and 2 bases at J, with 20 bases between. This CDR3 region has 17 residues. CDR1 and CDR2 from the germline V gene are LNHDA and SQIVND (reference sequence). CDR3 in DNA: TGTGCCAGTAGGCCCACCTCCAGGGCGATCCCCTACAATGAGCAGTTCTTC. It is translated as CASRPTSRAIPYNEQFF.

CDR3 amino acids: CASSDQLAGSQETQYF. CDR3 nucleotides: TGTGCCAGCAGTGATCAACTAGCGGGAAGTCAAGAGACCCAGTACTTC. The J gene is TRBJ2-5, the V gene TRBV6-1, with 10 bases matching TRBD2. Germline V gene lookup returns CDR1 MNHNS and CDR2 SASEGT. This CDR3 is built from 16 residues. V shed 3 bases and J 2 bases; nucleotides not matched to a gene: 6.

The chain is built from TRBV7-8 and TRBJ2-7; perhaps TRBD2 as D (5 bases). Germline V CDR1 and CDR2: SGHVS, FQNEAQ. The CDR3 has 16 residues. V was cut by 0 bases and J by 0 bases, with 12 bases left in between. The CDR3 nucleotides read TGTGCCAGCAGCTTAGCTCCAACTAGTGCCTCCTACGAGCAGTACTTC. It codes for CASSLAPTSASYEQYF.

For the CDR3, the DNA is TGTGCCAGCAGCTTGACTAGCGGAGAGCAGTTCTTC. Its translation: CASSLTSGEQFF. V usage is TRBV5-4 and J usage is TRBJ2-1, with 8 bases fitting TRBD2. The V and J ends lost 1 base and 10 bases, in that order; junction bases with no gene match: 1. CDR1 is SGHNT, CDR2 YYREEE, per germline (reference sequence). There are 12 residues in the CDR3.

The rearrangement links TRBV5-1 to TRBJ2-5, with D unresolved. V gave up 4 bases and J gave up 5 bases, with 18 bases separating them. There are 15 residues in the CDR3. Per germline, CDR1 SGHRS and CDR2 YFSETQ. The CDR3 nucleotides are TGCGCCAGCAGCCCCGCGGCGGTTTATGGGGAGACCCAGTACTTC. It specifies CASSPAAVYGETQYF.

This rearrangement joins TRBV23-1 to TRBJ1-1, with 8 bases aligning to TRBD1. TRBV23-1 is identified as an open reading frame with a role that is uncertain. This CDR3 has 15 residues. Losses at the gene ends were 4 bases for V and 3 bases for J; bases not matched to a gene: 7. CDR3 coding DNA: TGCGCCAGCAGTCTGGAACAGGGGGGTGACACTGAAGCTTTCTTT. Encoded protein: CASSLEQGGDTEAFF.

The chain employs TRBV28 and TRBJ2-2; D ambiguous. Trimming shortened V by 5 bases and J by 7 bases, and 11 bases separated the two germline ends. The CDR3 is 13 amino acids. Germline-derived CDR1 and CDR2 are MDHEN and SYDVKM. The CDR3 is CASSNLPVGELFF. CDR3 nucleotides: TGTGCCAGCAGTAATCTCCCGGTCGGGGAGCTGTTTTTT.

The chain carries TRBV14 and TRBJ2-1; 11 positions match TRBD2. The CDR3 extends over 16 amino acids. V shed 8 bases and J 9 bases; nucleotides not matched to a gene: 15. Per germline, CDR1 SGHDN and CDR2 FVKESK. CDR3 in DNA: TGTGCCAGCGCAGCTAGCGGGAGGTGGGGCCACGCTGAGCAGTTCTTC. It codes for CASAASGRWGHAEQFF.

The gene calls are TRBV20-1 and TRBJ2-5; the match to TRBD2 covers 8 bases. The CDR3 is 11 amino acids. V shed 7 bases and J 4 bases; nucleotides not matched to a gene: 2. Germline V gene lookup returns CDR1 DFQATT and CDR2 SNEGSKA (reference sequence). The CDR3 coding sequence is TGCAGTGTCCGGGGGGGAGAGACCCAGTACTTC. This translates into CSVRGGETQYF.

This chain links TRBV4-2 with TRBJ2-3, with D possibly TRBD2 on 5 matching bases. Trimming left V 0 bases short and J 6 bases short, with 19 bases between. This CDR3 is 17 amino acids long. Germline V gene lookup returns CDR1 LGHNA and CDR2 YNFKEQ. The CDR3 here is CASSQDQSSAESDTQYF. CDR3 nucleotides: TGTGCCAGCAGCCAAGATCAATCCTCAGCGGAATCGGATACGCAGTATTTT.

The J gene is TRBJ1-2, the V gene TRBV6-1; D ambiguous. The germline V gene has CDR1 MNHNS and CDR2 SASEGT. This CDR3 is built from 14 residues. Trimming cost V 1 base and J 4 bases, with 10 bases left between them. This chain's CDR3 is CASSEGAGLYGYTF. CDR3 nucleotide sequence: TGTGCCAGCAGTGAAGGTGCGGGCCTCTATGGCTACACCTTC.

The V call is TRBV18, the J call TRBJ2-5; 10 bases map to TRBD2. Germline V gene lookup returns CDR1 KGHSH and CDR2 LQKENI. The CDR3 consists of 14 residues. Unmatched junction bases numbered 0, after V lost 1 base and J lost 4 bases. The CDR3 region is CASSPLAGGETQYF. The CDR3 bases are TGTGCCAGCTCACCACTAGCGGGAGGAGAGACCCAGTACTTC.

This chain connects TRBV5-4 to TRBJ2-7; 11 bases agree with TRBD2. Looked up from germline, CDR1 is SGHNT and CDR2 is YYREEE (reference sequence). With V trimmed by 3 bases and J by 0 bases, 2 bases remained unmatched. The CDR3 has 15 residues. The CDR3, as DNA: TGTGCCAGCAGCTCGGGACTAGCGGACTCCTACGAGCAGTACTTC. Protein: CASSSGLADSYEQYF.

Only one count was recorded for this clone. The chain joins TRBV6-2 or TRBV6-3 to TRBJ2-5; TRBD1 agrees at 9 bases. Germline lookup yields CDR1 MNHEY and CDR2 SVGEGT. CDR3 length: 14 amino acids. V lost 5 bases, J lost 7 bases, and 8 bases stayed unmatched. The CDR3 reads CASSNGQGKATQYF. CDR3 sequence (DNA): TGTGCCAGCAGTAACGGACAGGGGAAGGCGACCCAGTACTTC.

V usage is TRBV5-1 and J usage is TRBJ2-5, with D perhaps matching TRBD2 (6 bases). V lost 0 bases and J 2 bases, leaving 11 bases between the germline ends. The CDR3 covers 15 residues. Germline CDR1 SGHRS, CDR2 YFSETQ. DNA for the CDR3: TGCGCCAGCAGCTTGGGGGGCGGGACGCAAGAGACCCAGTACTTC. It translates to CASSLGGGTQETQYF.

J is TRBJ2-5 and V is TRBV2; D possibly corresponds to TRBD2 (6 bases). Trimming stripped 5 bases from V and 1 base from J, with 11 bases between. The CDR3 spans 14 residues. In germline, CDR1 is SNHLY, CDR2 FYNNEI. The CDR3 region has the DNA TGTGCCAGCAGTTTAGGCGGGATCCAAGAGACCCAGTACTTC. This encodes CASSLGGIQETQYF.

The chain has TRBV7-9 and TRBJ2-1, with TRBD2 matching 7 bases. The J segment lost 8 bases and the V segment lost 6 bases, leaving 10 bases of the junction unmatched. The length of the CDR3 is 14 residues. Germline V gives CDR1 SEHNR, CDR2 FQNEAQ (reference sequence). CDR3 nucleotides: TGTGCCAGCAGTGGGAGGGGCCGAGGAGATGAGCAGTTCTTC. Its protein product is CASSGRGRGDEQFF.

The genes are TRBV24-1 and TRBJ1-1; 10 nucleotides line up with TRBD1. The ends lost 4 bases at V and 3 bases at J; junction bases unmatched: 4. The CDR3 extends over 15 amino acids. CDR1 and CDR2 (germline): KGHDR, SFDVKD. This CDR3 reads CATSDPGTGDTEAFF. DNA of the CDR3: TGTGCCACCAGTGACCCGGGGACAGGGGACACTGAAGCTTTCTTT.

V and J are TRBV30 and TRBJ2-7; 8 nucleotides agree with TRBD1. V trimming: 5 bases; J trimming: 0 bases; junction bases outside the gene matches: 6. The CDR3 loop spans 14 amino acids. The germline CDR1 and CDR2 sequences are GTSNPN and SVGIG (reference sequence). The CDR3 DNA sequence: TGTGCCTGGGGACAGGGATTACCCTCCTACGAGCAGTACTTC. Its translation is CAWGQGLPSYEQYF.